This T cell receptor (beta chain) is from a study of Tregs in tolerant kidney transplant recipients. V was shortened by 6 bases and J by 2 bases, with 10 bases between the two germline ends. CDR3 length equals 13 residues. Germline lookup yields CDR1 SGHAT and CDR2 FQNNGV. Sequenced by immunoSEQ multiplex PCR; TCRdb stores in-frame clones only, minus some. Among some 68,000 clones listed, about 83% were seen once. The receptor comes from a human donor in good health. V gene TRBV11-2 combines with J gene TRBJ1-1, with D unclear. The material sequenced was CD4+ T cells from blood. The CDR3 is CASSSGLNTEAFF. CDR3 in DNA: TGTGCCAGCAGTTCTGGCCTTAACACTGAAGCTTTCTTT.